This T cell receptor beta chain derives from a study of Graves' ophthalmopathy and Graves' hyperthyroidism. V trimming: 5 bases; J trimming: 7 bases; junction bases outside the gene matches: 7. The CDR3 loop spans 14 amino acids. Germline V gives CDR1 SNHLY, CDR2 FYNNEI. TCR beta CDR3 amplification used RNA transcripts. Second-round multiplex PCR followed a first-round RT-PCR using HTBI primers. One entry per CDR3 protein results from TCRdb running MiXCR on the multiplex PCR reads. Here the sample spans around 400,000 distinct CDR3 sequences, approximately 21% being singletons. The authors defined stable hyperthyroidism as no ophthalmopathy within 18 months of follow-up. This clonotype was picked up many times.

Source material: peripheral blood. The V gene is TRBV2, the J gene TRBJ1-1; TRBD1 aligns across 10 bases. This sequence was found in a young woman with stable Graves' hyperthyroidism. The CDR3 reads CASSWTGGLVEAFF. In DNA form, the CDR3 reads TGTGCCAGCAGTTGGACAGGGGGGCTGGTTGAAGCTTTCTTT.